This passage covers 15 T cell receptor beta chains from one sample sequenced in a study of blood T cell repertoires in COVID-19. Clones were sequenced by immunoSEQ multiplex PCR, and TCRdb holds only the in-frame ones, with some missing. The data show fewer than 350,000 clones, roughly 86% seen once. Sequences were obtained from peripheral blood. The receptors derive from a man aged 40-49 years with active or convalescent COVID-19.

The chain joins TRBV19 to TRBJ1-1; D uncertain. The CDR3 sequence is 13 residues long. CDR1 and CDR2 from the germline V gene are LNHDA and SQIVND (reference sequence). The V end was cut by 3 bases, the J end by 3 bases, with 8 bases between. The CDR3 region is CASSITVDTEAFF. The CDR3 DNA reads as TGTGCCAGTAGTATCACGGTCGACACTGAAGCTTTCTTT.

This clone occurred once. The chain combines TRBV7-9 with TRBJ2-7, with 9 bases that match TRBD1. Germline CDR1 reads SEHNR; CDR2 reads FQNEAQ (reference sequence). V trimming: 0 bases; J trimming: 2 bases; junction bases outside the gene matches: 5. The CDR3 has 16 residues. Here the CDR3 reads CASSLATGGPPYEQYF. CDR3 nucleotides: TGTGCCAGCAGCTTAGCGACAGGGGGTCCACCCTACGAGCAGTACTTC.

CDR3 nucleotide sequence: TGTGCCAGCAGTTGGGGGACACCCCACAGTGGGACTGAAGCTTTCTTT. It is translated as CASSWGTPHSGTEAFF. The chain is built from TRBV27 and TRBJ1-1; a possible D gene is TRBD1 (6 bases). The CDR3 sequence is 16 residues long. V lost 4 bases and J 5 bases, leaving 20 bases between the germline ends. CDR1 MNHEY and CDR2 SMNVEV come from the germline V gene (reference sequence).

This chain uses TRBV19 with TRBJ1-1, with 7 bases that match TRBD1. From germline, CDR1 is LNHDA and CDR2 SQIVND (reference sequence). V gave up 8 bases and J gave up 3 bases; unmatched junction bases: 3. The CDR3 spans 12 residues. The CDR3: CASGTGDTEAFF. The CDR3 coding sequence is TGTGCCAGTGGTACAGGGGACACTGAAGCTTTCTTT.

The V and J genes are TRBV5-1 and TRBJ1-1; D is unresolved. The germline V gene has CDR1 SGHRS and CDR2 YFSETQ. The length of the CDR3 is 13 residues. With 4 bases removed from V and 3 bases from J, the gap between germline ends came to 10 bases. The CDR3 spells CASSEQVDTEAFF. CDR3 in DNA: TGCGCCAGCAGCGAGCAGGTAGACACTGAAGCTTTCTTT.

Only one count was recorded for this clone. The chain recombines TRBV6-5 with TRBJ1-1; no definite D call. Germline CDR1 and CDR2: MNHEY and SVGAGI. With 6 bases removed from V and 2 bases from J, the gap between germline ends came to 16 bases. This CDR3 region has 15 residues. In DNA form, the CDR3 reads TGTGCCAGCAGCGTCATGGCCAGGATAAACACTGAAGCTTTCTTT. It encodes CASSVMARINTEAFF.

The CDR3 sequence: CASSLTGRDGYEQYF. Written as DNA, the CDR3 is TGCGCCAGCAGCTTAACAGGGAGGGATGGGTACGAGCAGTACTTC. The gene calls are TRBV5-1 and TRBJ2-7, with D perhaps matching TRBD2 (7 bases). Per the germline V gene, CDR1 is SGHRS and CDR2 is YFSETQ. The CDR3 is made up of 15 amino acids. Trimming removed 2 bases at V and 4 bases at J, with 16 bases between. Together with reference TRBV5-1 and TRBJ2-7, the CDR3 gives the full variable domain: KAGVTQTPRYLIKTRGQQVTLSCSPISGHRSVSWYQQTPGQGLQFLFEYFSETQRNKGNFPGRFSGRQFSNSRSEMNVSTLELGDSALYLCASSLTGRDGYEQYFGPGTRLTVT.

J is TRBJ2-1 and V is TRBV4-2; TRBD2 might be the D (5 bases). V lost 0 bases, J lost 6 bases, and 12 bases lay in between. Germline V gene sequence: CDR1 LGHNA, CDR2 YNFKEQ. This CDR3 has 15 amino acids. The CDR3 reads CASSQDRGPSNEQFF. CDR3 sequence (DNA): TGTGCCAGCAGCCAAGATCGAGGGCCTTCCAATGAGCAGTTCTTC.

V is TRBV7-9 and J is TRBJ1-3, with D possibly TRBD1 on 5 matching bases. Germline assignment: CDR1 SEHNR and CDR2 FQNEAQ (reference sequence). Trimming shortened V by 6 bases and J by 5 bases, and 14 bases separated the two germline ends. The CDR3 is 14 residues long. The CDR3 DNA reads TGTGCCAGCAGTCCCCCAGGGCTCAGAAACACCATATATTTT. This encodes CASSPPGLRNTIYF.

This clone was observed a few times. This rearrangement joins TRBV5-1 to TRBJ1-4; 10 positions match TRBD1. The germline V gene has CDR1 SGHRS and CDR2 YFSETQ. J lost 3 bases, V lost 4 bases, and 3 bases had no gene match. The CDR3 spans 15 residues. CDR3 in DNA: TGCGCCAGCAGCGCGACAGGGGGCTCTAATGAAAAACTGTTTTTT. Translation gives CASSATGGSNEKLFF.

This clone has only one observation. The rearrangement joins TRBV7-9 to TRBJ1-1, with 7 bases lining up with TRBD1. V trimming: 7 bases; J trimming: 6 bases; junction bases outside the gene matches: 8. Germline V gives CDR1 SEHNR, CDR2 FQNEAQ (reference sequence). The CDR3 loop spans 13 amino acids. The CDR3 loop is CASTQGVIAEAFF. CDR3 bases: TGTGCCAGCACCCAGGGGGTGATCGCTGAAGCTTTCTTT.

The CDR3 is CAWRGGTSPNEQFF. The CDR3 DNA is TGTGCCTGGAGGGGGGGGACTAGTCCCAATGAGCAGTTCTTC. The chain combines TRBV30 with TRBJ2-1, with 8 nucleotides matching TRBD2. Germline V CDR1 and CDR2: GTSNPN, SVGIG (reference sequence). The V and J ends lost 3 bases and 6 bases, in that order; junction bases with no gene match: 7. The length of the CDR3 is 14 residues.

The CDR3 loop is CASSFQGAGELFF. As DNA, the CDR3 is TGTGCCAGTAGTTTCCAGGGGGCCGGGGAGCTGTTTTTT. The V and J genes are TRBV19 and TRBJ2-2; 7 bases align to TRBD1. Germline trimming cut 5 bases from V and 6 bases from J; bases unmatched to any gene: 3. Germline loops: CDR1 LNHDA, CDR2 SQIVND (reference sequence). There are 13 residues in the CDR3.

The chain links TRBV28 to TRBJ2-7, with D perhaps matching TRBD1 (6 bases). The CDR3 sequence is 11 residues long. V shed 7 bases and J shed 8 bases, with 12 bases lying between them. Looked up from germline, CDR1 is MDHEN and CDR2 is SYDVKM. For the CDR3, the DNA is TGTGCCAGCACCCGCAGGGGCCAGCAGTACTTC. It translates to CASTRRGQQYF.

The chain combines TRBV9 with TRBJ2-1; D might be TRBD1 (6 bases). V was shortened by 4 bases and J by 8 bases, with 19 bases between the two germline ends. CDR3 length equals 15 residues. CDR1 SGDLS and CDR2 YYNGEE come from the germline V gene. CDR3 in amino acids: CASSLERGSLDEQFF. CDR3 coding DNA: TGTGCCAGCAGCCTAGAGAGGGGGAGTCTGGATGAGCAGTTCTTC. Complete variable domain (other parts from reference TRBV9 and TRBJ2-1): DSGVTQTPKHLITATGQRVTLRCSPRSGDLSVYWYQQSLDQGLQFLIQYYNGEERAKGNILERFSAQQFPDLHSELNLSSLELGDSALYFCASSLERGSLDEQFFGPGTRLTVL.